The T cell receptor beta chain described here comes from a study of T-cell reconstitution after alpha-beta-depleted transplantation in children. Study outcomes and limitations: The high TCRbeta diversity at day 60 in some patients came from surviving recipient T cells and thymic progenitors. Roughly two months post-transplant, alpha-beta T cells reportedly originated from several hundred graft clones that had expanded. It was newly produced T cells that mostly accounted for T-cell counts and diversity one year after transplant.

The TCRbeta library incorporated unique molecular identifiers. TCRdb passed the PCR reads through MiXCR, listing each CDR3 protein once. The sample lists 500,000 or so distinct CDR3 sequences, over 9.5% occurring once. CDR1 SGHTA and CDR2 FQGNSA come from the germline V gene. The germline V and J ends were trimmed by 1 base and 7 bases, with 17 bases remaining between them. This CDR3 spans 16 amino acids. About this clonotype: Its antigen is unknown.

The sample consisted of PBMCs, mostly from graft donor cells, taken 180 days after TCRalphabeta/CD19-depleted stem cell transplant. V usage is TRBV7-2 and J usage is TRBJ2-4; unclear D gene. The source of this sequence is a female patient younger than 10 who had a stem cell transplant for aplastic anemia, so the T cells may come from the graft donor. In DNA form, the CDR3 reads TGTGCCAGCAGCTTAGATGGCAGCCGGGTGTGGAACATTCAGTACTTC. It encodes CASSLDGSRVWNIQYF.